This T cell receptor (beta chain) was found in a study of T cell responses to AZD1222 COVID-19 vaccine. Points from the study as a whole: Clonal diversity was possibly underestimated, and white British individuals and females predominated among donors. Regions left unmutated in variants are reportedly the target of nearly half of spike-specific TCRs. It was only 6 or 7 AZD1222 recipients who were seropositive at baseline. The study sampled repertoires only after the peak T cell response.

Data came from immunoSEQ multiplex PCR; TCRdb stores just in-frame clones and leaves some out. The top ten hold about 9.1% of the sample, which has some 80,000 clones, about nine tenths seen once. Deletions cut 6 bases from V and 4 bases from J, with 15 bases between. Germline V gene sequence: CDR1 LNHDA, CDR2 SQIVND (reference sequence). This CDR3 spans 14 amino acids. This clone has just a few counts. The antigen is not known. Sequences were derived from peripheral blood, sampled 28 days after the second dose of the MenACWY control vaccine. The clonotype originates from an adult who received the MenACWY meningococcal vaccine as a control. The rearrangement joins TRBV19 to TRBJ1-2; D unresolved. CDR3 protein: CASSPGGSGYGYTF. CDR3 coding DNA: TGTGCCAGTAGCCCGGGAGGGTCAGGCTATGGCTACACCTTC.